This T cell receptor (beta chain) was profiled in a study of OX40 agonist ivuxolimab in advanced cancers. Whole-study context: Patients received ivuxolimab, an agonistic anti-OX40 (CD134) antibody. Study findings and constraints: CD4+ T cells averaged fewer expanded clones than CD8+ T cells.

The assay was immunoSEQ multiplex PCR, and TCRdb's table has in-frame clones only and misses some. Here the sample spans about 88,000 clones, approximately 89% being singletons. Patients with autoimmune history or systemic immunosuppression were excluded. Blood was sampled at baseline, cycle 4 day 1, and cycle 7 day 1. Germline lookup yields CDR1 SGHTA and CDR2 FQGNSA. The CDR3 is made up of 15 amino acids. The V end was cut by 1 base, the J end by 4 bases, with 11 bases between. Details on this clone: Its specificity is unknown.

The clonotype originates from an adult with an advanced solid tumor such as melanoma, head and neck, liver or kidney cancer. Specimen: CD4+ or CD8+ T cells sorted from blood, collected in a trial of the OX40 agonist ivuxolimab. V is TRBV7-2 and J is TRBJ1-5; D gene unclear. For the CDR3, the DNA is TGTGCCAGCAGCTTAGGTAGATGGTTGAATCAGCCCCAGCATTTT. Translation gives CASSLGRWLNQPQHF.